This TCR beta chain originates from a study of OX40 agonist ivuxolimab in advanced cancers. About the investigation overall: Ivuxolimab was a fully human IgG2 agonistic monoclonal antibody targeting the costimulatory receptor OX40 (CD134). The monotherapy dose-escalation portion (N of about 49 patients) of the phase I ivuxolimab trial is reported in the paper. Prior anti-PD-1, anti-PD-L1 or anti-CTLA-4 therapy was permitted, and checkpoint inhibitors had been received by approximately 39% of dose-escalation patients. The point of sequencing TCRbeta in the periphery was to test whether ivuxolimab changed TCR sequence diversity and drove clonal T-cell expansion. Of the approximately 50 dose-escalation patients, hepatocellular carcinoma was present in around 20, melanoma in roughly 15, renal cell carcinoma in 9 and head and neck cancer in 9. Intravenous ivuxolimab was administered to patients every 2 weeks at six dose levels: 0.01, 0.1, 0.3, 1.5, 3 and 10 mg/kg. In the dose-escalation cohort, nearly 85% of patients were male, and the mean age was 60 years with a range of roughly 23 to 79. Partial responses occurred in three dose-escalation patients: two with cutaneous melanoma and one with hepatocellular carcinoma.

Genomic DNA was extracted from sorted cells for sequencing of the TCRbeta CDR3 region. TCRbeta CDR3 regions were sequenced using the immunoSEQ Assay. Here the immuneACCESS table is served through TCRdb, limited to in-frame sequences with V and J called. Missing clones are a known gap in these copies; in checked studies unresolved V genes cover under half, and the rest lacks a known reason. The sample contains tens of thousands of clones, over 80% of them found a single time. Roughly 5% of the sample is in the top ten clones. Paper-wide results and their limitations: At doses of 0.1 to 3.0 mg/kg, clonal expansion of both CD4+ and CD8+ T cells in blood was seen between baseline and week 6. In the 0.1-3.0 mg/kg groups, partial responders had among the lowest normalized peripheral clonal expansion, particularly in CD8+ T cells. The antigen specificity of the clonally expanded peripheral T cells was not determined. After ivuxolimab, expanded clones were on average more numerous among CD8+ T cells than among CD4+ T cells. Low levels of normalized T-cell clonal expansion were also seen in some patients who did not respond.

The CDR3 goes from the cysteine to the phenylalanine over 16 residues. CDR3 DNA only is kept here, 48 bases in frame from base 1. Clipping removes 7 bases from V and 6 bases from J, with 15 as the unmatched junction base count. CDR1 is given as LNHDA and CDR2 as SQIVND, both from the germline V gene (reference sequence). Patients with a history of autoimmune disease or receiving systemic immunosuppression were excluded from the trial. In every dose cohort, peripheral blood was drawn for TCR sequencing at baseline, cycle 4 day 1, and cycle 7 day 1. The samples were taken from a phase I, first-in-human, multicenter, open-label dose-escalation trial of ivuxolimab. Adults with locally advanced or metastatic melanoma, renal cell carcinoma, hepatocellular carcinoma or head and neck squamous cell carcinoma were enrolled in the trial. Before TCR sequencing, CD4+ and CD8+ T cells were separately sorted from peripheral blood.

With respect to this clone: The antigen it binds to is not known. Per-base qualities were not stored, and no clone one base away is much larger.

This clonotype originated in an adult with an advanced solid tumor such as melanoma, head and neck, liver or kidney cancer. This sequence uses TRBV19 and TRBJ1-1, and TRBD1 aligns with 9 junction nucleotides. The specimen comprised CD4+ or CD8+ T cells sorted from blood, sampled in a trial of the OX40 agonist ivuxolimab. The CDR3 protein sequence reads: CASTDDYRGRTPEAFF. Here is the DNA: TGTGCCAGTACCGACGATTACAGGGGGCGAACCCCTGAAGCTTTCTTT.